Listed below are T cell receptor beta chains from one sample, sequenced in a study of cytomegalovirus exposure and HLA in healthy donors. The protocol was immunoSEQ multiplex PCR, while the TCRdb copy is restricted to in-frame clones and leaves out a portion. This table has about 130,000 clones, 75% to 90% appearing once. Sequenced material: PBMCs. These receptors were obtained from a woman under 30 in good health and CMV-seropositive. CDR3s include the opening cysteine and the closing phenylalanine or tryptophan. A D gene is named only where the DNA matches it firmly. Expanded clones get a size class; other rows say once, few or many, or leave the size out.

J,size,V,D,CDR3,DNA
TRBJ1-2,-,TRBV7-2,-,CASSLDRSNYGYTF,TGTGCCAGCAGCTTAGATAGGAGTAACTATGGCTACACCTTC
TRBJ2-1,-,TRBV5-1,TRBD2,CASSLGAGAANEQFF,TGCGCCAGCAGCTTGGGAGCGGGGGCCGCCAATGAGCAGTTCTTC
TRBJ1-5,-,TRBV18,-,CASSPPGDNQPQHF,TGTGCCAGCTCACCGCCGGGAGACAATCAGCCCCAGCATTTT
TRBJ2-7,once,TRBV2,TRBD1,CASRLRDRGSYEQYF,TGTGCCAGCAGACTGAGGGACAGGGGGTCGTACGAGCAGTACTTC
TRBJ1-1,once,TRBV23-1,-,CATPNRVSTTEAFF,TGCGCCACCCCCAACAGGGTATCGACCACTGAAGCTTTCTTT
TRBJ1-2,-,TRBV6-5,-,CASRPPGGDYGYTF,TGTGCCAGTCGCCCCCCGGGGGGAGACTATGGCTACACCTTC
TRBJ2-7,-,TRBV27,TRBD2,CASRSSGGVHEQYF,TGTGCCAGCAGAAGCAGCGGGGGGGTCCACGAGCAGTACTTC
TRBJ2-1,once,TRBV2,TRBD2,CASSEETGGAYNEQFF,TGTGCCAGCAGTGAAGAAACGGGGGGTGCCTACAATGAGCAGTTCTTC
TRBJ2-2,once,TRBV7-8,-,CASSLIWADLRLFF,TGTGCCAGCAGCTTAATTTGGGCTGACCTGCGGCTGTTTTTT
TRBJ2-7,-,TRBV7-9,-,CASSSTGDTSSYEQYF,TGTGCCAGCAGCTCCACTGGGGACACCAGCTCCTACGAGCAGTACTTC
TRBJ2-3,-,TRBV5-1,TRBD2,CASSSPGTSGASTDTQYF,TGCGCCAGCAGCTCCCCCGGGACTAGCGGGGCTAGCACAGATACGCAGTATTTT
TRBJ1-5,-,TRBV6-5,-,CASSYFPNQPQHF,TGTGCCAGCAGTTACTTCCCGAATCAGCCCCAGCATTTT
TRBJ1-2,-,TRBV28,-,CASSEGANYGYTF,TGTGCCAGCAGTGAGGGGGCTAACTATGGCTACACCTTC
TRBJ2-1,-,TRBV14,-,CASSQEGDEQFF,TGTGCCAGCAGCCAAGAGGGCGATGAGCAGTTCTTC
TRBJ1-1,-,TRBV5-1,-,CASHRDVDTEAFF,TGCGCCAGTCACAGGGACGTGGACACTGAAGCTTTCTTT
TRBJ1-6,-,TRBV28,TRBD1,CASSSPSRQGSWNSPLHF,TGTGCCAGCAGCAGTCCTTCTCGACAGGGAAGTTGGAATTCACCCCTCCACTTT
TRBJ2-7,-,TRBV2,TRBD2,CASSSGTSSPEQYF,TGTGCCAGCAGTTCCGGGACTAGCTCCCCGGAGCAGTACTTC
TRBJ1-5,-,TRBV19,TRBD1,CASTKGQGVVSNQPQHF,TGTGCCAGTACCAAAGGACAGGGGGTGGTAAGCAATCAGCCCCAGCATTTT
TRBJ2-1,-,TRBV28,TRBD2,CASTFSGGNPSDEQFF,TGTGCCAGCACCTTCTCGGGGGGGAACCCTTCGGATGAGCAGTTCTTC
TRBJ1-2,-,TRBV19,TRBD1,CASRGDRRHGYTF,TGTGCCAGTAGGGGGGACAGGCGACATGGCTACACCTTC
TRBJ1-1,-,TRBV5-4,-,CASSLLPLRQPLF,TGTGCCAGCAGCTTGTTGCCCCTTCGACAGCCGCTCTTT
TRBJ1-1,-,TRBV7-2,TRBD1,CASSVAGTGYTEAFF,TGTGCCAGCAGCGTTGCCGGGACAGGGTACACTGAAGCTTTCTTT
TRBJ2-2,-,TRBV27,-,CASSPLTGELFF,TGTGCCAGCAGCCCTCTGACCGGGGAGCTGTTTTTT
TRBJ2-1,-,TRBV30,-,CAGRGSSYNEQFF,TGTGCGGGGAGGGGGAGCTCCTACAATGAGCAGTTCTTC
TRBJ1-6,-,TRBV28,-,CASTASPTVNSPLHF,TGTGCCAGCACCGCCTCACCCACTGTGAATTCACCCCTCCACTTT
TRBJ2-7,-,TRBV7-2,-,CASSPPGADEQYF,TGTGCCAGCAGCCCCCCAGGAGCGGACGAGCAGTACTTC
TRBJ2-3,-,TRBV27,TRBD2,CASSFRVAGQLSTDTQYF,TGTGCCAGCAGTTTTCGGGTAGCGGGACAACTGAGCACAGATACGCAGTATTTT
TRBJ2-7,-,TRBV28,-,CASSSPRSQGKTYEQYF,TGTGCCAGCAGTTCTCCCCGGTCGCAGGGTAAGACCTACGAGCAGTACTTC
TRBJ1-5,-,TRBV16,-,CASSHFSRDVWARNQPQHF,TGTGCCAGCAGCCATTTTTCTCGAGATGTGTGGGCCCGGAATCAGCCCCAGCATTTT
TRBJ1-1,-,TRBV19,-,CASISGAVNTEAFF,TGTGCCAGTATATCAGGGGCGGTGAACACTGAAGCTTTCTTT
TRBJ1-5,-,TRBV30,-,CAWTGNQPQHF,TGTGCCTGGACAGGCAATCAGCCCCAGCATTTT
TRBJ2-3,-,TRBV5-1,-,CASSLETGTDTQYF,TGCGCCAGCAGCTTGGAGACAGGCACAGATACGCAGTATTTT
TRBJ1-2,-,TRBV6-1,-,CASRDTGNYGYTF,TGTGCCAGCAGAGATACAGGGAACTATGGCTACACCTTC
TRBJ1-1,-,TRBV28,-,CASNPPGDTEAFF,TGTGCCAGCAACCCCCCGGGGGACACTGAAGCTTTCTTT
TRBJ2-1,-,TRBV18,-,CASSVTGTHNEQFF,TGTGCCAGCTCAGTAACCGGGACTCACAATGAGCAGTTCTTC
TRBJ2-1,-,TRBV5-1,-,CASSLAGERNEQFF,TGCGCCAGCAGCTTGGCAGGGGAGCGGAATGAGCAGTTCTTC
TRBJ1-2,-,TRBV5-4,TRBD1,CASSLGDRVFGYTF,TGTGCCAGCTCCTTAGGGGACAGGGTCTTCGGCTACACCTTC
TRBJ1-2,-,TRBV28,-,CASSFSRQGGANYGYTF,TGTGCCAGCAGTTTCTCGCGTCAGGGTGGAGCTAACTATGGCTACACCTTC
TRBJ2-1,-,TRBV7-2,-,CASSLARQGGNEQFF,TGTGCCAGCAGCTTAGCCCGTCAGGGAGGCAATGAGCAGTTCTTC
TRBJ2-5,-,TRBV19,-,CASSPGKPSRETQYF,TGTGCCAGTAGTCCAGGTAAACCATCGCGAGAGACCCAGTACTTC
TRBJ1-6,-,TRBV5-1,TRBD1,CATQQGGADSPLHF,TGCGCCACTCAACAGGGGGGTGCGGATTCACCCCTCCACTTT
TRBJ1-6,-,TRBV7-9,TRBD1,CASRGDRDNSPLHF,TGTGCCAGCAGGGGGGACAGGGATAATTCACCCCTCCACTTT
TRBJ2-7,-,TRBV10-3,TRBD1,CATLGQGSNEQYF,TGTGCCACCCTGGGACAGGGTTCAAACGAGCAGTACTTC
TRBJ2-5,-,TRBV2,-,CASNPRSSGETQYF,TGTGCCAGCAACCCAAGGAGTTCAGGGGAGACCCAGTACTTC
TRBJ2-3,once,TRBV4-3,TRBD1,CASSQEGPRGPSSTDTQYF,TGCGCCAGCAGCCAAGAAGGGCCGAGGGGGCCTTCTAGCACAGATACGCAGTATTTT
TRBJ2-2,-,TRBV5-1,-,CASSPNVGELFF,TGCGCCAGCAGCCCCAATGTCGGGGAGCTGTTTTTT
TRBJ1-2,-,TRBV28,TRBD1,CASRDQGAEGYTF,TGTGCCAGCAGAGATCAGGGGGCTGAAGGCTACACCTTC
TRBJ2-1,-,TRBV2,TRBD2,CASKLGAGGNNEQFF,TGTGCCAGCAAATTGGGAGCGGGGGGTAACAATGAGCAGTTCTTC
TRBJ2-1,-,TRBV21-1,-,CASSPRELAGREQFF,TGTGCCAGCAGCCCCCGAGAACTAGCGGGGCGCGAGCAGTTCTTC
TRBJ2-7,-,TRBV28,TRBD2,CASMSPGGTYEQYF,TGTGCCAGTATGTCGCCCGGGGGGACCTACGAGCAGTACTTC
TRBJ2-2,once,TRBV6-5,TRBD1,CATGQGKTGELFF,TGTGCCACCGGACAGGGGAAAACCGGGGAGCTGTTTTTT
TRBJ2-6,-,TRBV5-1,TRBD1,CASSTGGLSGANVLTF,TGCGCCAGCAGTACAGGGGGGCTATCTGGGGCCAACGTCCTGACTTTC
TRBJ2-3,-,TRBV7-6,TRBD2,CASSLLAGVTDTQYF,TGTGCCAGCAGCTTGCTAGCGGGGGTCACAGATACGCAGTATTTT
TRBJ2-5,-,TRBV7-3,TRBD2,CASSLGGLVWETQYF,TGTGCCAGCAGCTTAGGGGGACTAGTTTGGGAGACCCAGTACTTC
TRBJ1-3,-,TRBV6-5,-,CASSQSGGRGNTIYF,TGTGCCAGCAGCCAGAGCGGGGGGCGAGGAAACACCATATATTTT
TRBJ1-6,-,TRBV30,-,CAWSAYTGFGF,TGTGCCTGGAGTGCCTACACGGGATTTGGGTTT
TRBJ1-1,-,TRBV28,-,CASSLRGVIMNTEAFF,TGTGCCAGCAGTTTACGGGGGGTGATAATGAACACTGAAGCTTTCTTT